Listed below are T cell receptor beta chains from one sample, sequenced in a study of blood T cell repertoires in COVID-19. Assay: immunoSEQ multiplex PCR; the TCRdb copy retains only in-frame clones and omits some. The sample contains about 230,000 clones, roughly 86% of which appear only once. The sequenced sample was PBMCs or T cells enriched from blood (not recorded which). The receptors derive from a woman in her twenties or thirties with acute COVID-19. Both conserved end residues are part of each CDR3. A D gene is named only where the DNA matches it firmly. Clone sizes are given selectively: once, few, many, or a class where the clone is expanded.

j_gene | d_gene | v_gene | abundance | CDR3aa | CDR3nt
TRBJ1-2 | TRBD1 | TRBV6-5 | . | CASIQGTGYGYTF | TGTGCCAGCATACAAGGGACAGGCTATGGCTACACCTTC
TRBJ1-2 | . | TRBV23-1 | . | CAGPAGMNYGYTF | TGCGCTGGGCCAGCAGGCATGAACTATGGCTACACCTTC
TRBJ1-2 | . | TRBV9 | . | CASSSLTGQDNYGYTF | TGTGCCAGCAGTTCCCTTACGGGACAAGATAACTATGGCTACACCTTC
TRBJ1-5 | . | TRBV2 | . | CASGGGVGNQPQHF | TGTGCCAGCGGGGGAGGGGTGGGCAATCAGCCCCAGCATTTT
TRBJ1-5 | . | TRBV27 | . | CASSPQGSNQPQHF | TGTGCCAGCAGTCCGCAGGGTAGCAATCAGCCCCAGCATTTT
TRBJ2-7 | TRBD1 | TRBV18 | . | CASSPLTGSGYEQYF | TGTGCCAGCTCACCCCTGACAGGGTCCGGATACGAGCAGTACTTC
TRBJ1-1 | TRBD1 | TRBV25-1 | . | CASSLTGIETEAFF | TGTGCCAGCTCCTTGACAGGGATAGAGACTGAAGCTTTCTTT
TRBJ1-5 | . | TRBV7-2 | . | CASSLAARSYSNQPQHF | TGTGCCAGCAGCTTAGCGGCCAGGTCGTATAGCAATCAGCCCCAGCATTTT
TRBJ2-1 | TRBD2 | TRBV9 | . | CASSVRSGGDEQFF | TGTGCCAGCAGCGTACGGAGCGGGGGGGATGAGCAGTTCTTC
TRBJ2-7 | . | TRBV10-1 | once | CASSPTGSPYEQYF | TGCGCCAGCAGTCCAACCGGGAGCCCCTACGAGCAGTACTTC
TRBJ2-3 | TRBD2 | TRBV28 | . | CASRSGKIGGGATDTQYF | TGTGCCAGCAGATCCGGAAAAATCGGCGGGGGAGCCACAGATACGCAGTATTTT
TRBJ2-7 | TRBD1 | TRBV27 | . | CASSSRTNPGTVRRSYEQYF | TGTGCCAGCAGTTCTCGGACAAACCCGGGGACAGTTCGTCGTTCCTACGAGCAGTACTTC
TRBJ2-7 | TRBD2 | TRBV5-1 | . | CASSSNPGGEQYF | TGCGCCAGCAGCTCGAACCCGGGAGGCGAGCAGTACTTC
TRBJ2-2 | . | TRBV9 | . | CASSVRAGELFF | TGTGCCAGCAGCGTGCGCGCCGGGGAGCTGTTTTTT
TRBJ2-1 | TRBD1 | TRBV14 | . | CASSQSRGYNEQFF | TGTGCCAGCAGCCAAAGCAGGGGGTACAATGAGCAGTTCTTC
TRBJ2-1 | TRBD2 | TRBV29-1 | . | CSVEGGGRSYNEQFF | TGCAGCGTTGAAGGGGGGGGTCGTAGCTACAATGAGCAGTTCTTC